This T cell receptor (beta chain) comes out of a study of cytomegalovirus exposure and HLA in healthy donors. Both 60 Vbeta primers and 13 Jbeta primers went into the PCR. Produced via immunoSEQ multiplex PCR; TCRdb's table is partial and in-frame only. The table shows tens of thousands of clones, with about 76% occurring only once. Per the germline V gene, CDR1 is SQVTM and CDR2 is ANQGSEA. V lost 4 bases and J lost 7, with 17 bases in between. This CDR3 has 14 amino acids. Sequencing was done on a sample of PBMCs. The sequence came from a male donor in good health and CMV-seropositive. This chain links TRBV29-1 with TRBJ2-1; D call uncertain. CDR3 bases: TGCAGCGTTGTGGTCATCCTCGGGTCGAATGAGCAGTTCTTC. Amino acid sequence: CSVVVILGSNEQFF.